One and the same sample provided the 11 T cell receptor beta chains below, sequenced in a study of Tregs in tolerant kidney transplant recipients. Repertoires were generated with immunoSEQ multiplex PCR, while TCRdb's copy carries only in-frame clones and drops some. The table shows roughly 120,000 clones, with about 90% occurring only once. Sample: CD4+ T cells from blood. The receptors come from a human donor in good health.

The chain uses TRBV7-8 and TRBJ1-4, with no clear D. With 1 base removed from V and 2 bases from J, the gap between germline ends came to 11 bases. The CDR3 covers 16 residues. Germline lookup yields CDR1 SGHVS and CDR2 FQNEAQ. The CDR3 sequence: CASSLEGGGTNEKLFF. The CDR3 coding sequence is TGTGCCAGCAGCTTAGAAGGTGGCGGGACTAATGAAAAACTGTTTTTT.

On this clone: The same CDR3 can be traced to other DNA sequences in this sample. The chain carries TRBV25-1 and TRBJ1-5; D not resolved. V was shortened by 3 bases and J by 2 bases, with 5 bases between the two germline ends. The CDR3 extends over 13 amino acids. The germline CDR1 and CDR2 sequences are MGHDK and SYGVNS. CDR3 amino acids: CASSEWGNQPQHF. The CDR3 DNA follows: TGTGCCAGCAGTGAGTGGGGCAATCAGCCCCAGCATTTT. Full variable domain (outside the CDR3, taken from reference TRBV25-1 and TRBJ1-5): EADIYQTPRYLVIGTGKKITLECSQTMGHDKMYWYQQDPGMELHLIHYSYGVNSTEKGDLSSESTVSRIRTEHFPLTLESARPSHTSQYLCASSEWGNQPQHFGDGTRLSIL.

The chain couples TRBV18 to TRBJ1-1, with 10 nucleotides matching TRBD1. The CDR3 is made up of 13 amino acids. With 5 bases clipped from V and 5 bases from J, the junction kept 2 bases outside the gene matches. Germline values: CDR1 KGHSH, CDR2 LQKENI. The CDR3 here is CASSKGQGTEAFF. CDR3 bases: TGTGCCAGCTCAAAGGGACAGGGGACTGAAGCTTTCTTT.

The chain uses TRBV7-2 and TRBJ2-5; D unresolved. Germline lookup yields CDR1 SGHTA and CDR2 FQGNSA. Trimming took off 2 bases at V and 5 bases at J, with 12 bases between the two ends. This CDR3 is 14 amino acids long. CDR3 in DNA: TGTGCCAGCAGCTTATCCCTCTCATCGGAGACCCAGTACTTC. Translating gives CASSLSLSSETQYF.

The chain couples TRBV19 to TRBJ2-5; either TRBD1 or TRBD2 may supply D (6 bases each). This CDR3 contains 13 residues. Trimming cost V 3 bases and J 4 bases, with 9 bases left between them. Germline assignment: CDR1 LNHDA and CDR2 SQIVND (reference sequence). CDR3 protein: CASSIGGLETQYF. CDR3 DNA sequence: TGTGCCAGTAGTATCGGGGGCTTAGAGACCCAGTACTTC.

The chain combines TRBV11-2 with TRBJ2-3; weak D call: TRBD2 (6 bases). The germline gives CDR1 SGHAT, CDR2 FQNNGV. The CDR3 spans 14 residues. The V end lost 5 bases, the J end lost 4 bases, and 13 bases lay between the germline ends. The CDR3 DNA follows: TGTGCCAGCAGCCTCGGAGGGGACGCAGATACGCAGTATTTT. This encodes CASSLGGDADTQYF.

V and J are TRBV7-8 and TRBJ2-5; D perhaps matches TRBD2 (6 bases). Germline V lookup: CDR1 SGHVS, CDR2 FQNEAQ. Trimming shortened V by 8 bases and J by 0 bases, and 10 bases separated the two germline ends. This CDR3 has 13 amino acids. The CDR3 sequence is CASRRTNQETQYF. The CDR3 DNA follows: TGTGCCAGCCGACGGACTAACCAAGAGACCCAGTACTTC.

The chain carries TRBV5-1 and TRBJ2-1, with D unresolved. The length of the CDR3 is 14 residues. Germline CDR1 SGHRS, CDR2 YFSETQ. Trimming took off 6 bases at V and 8 bases at J, with 18 bases between the two ends. CDR3 sequence: CASKSQTSTDEQFF. The DNA of the CDR3 is TGCGCCAGCAAATCGCAGACCTCGACGGATGAGCAGTTCTTC.

The DNA of the CDR3 is TGTGCCAGCGGTAGCGGGGGGGCCGGACAGACCCAGTACTTC. Its protein is CASGSGGAGQTQYF. This sequence joins TRBV4-2 and TRBJ2-5, with TRBD2 matching 11 bases. The trim removed 8 bases at V and 6 bases at J, leaving 8 bases unmatched. The V gene's germline CDR1 is LGHNA and CDR2 YNFKEQ. The CDR3 has 14 amino acids.

This sequence joins TRBV25-1 and TRBJ2-7; 10 bases agree with TRBD1. The length of the CDR3 is 16 residues. CDR1 is MGHDK and CDR2 is SYGVNS in the germline V gene. Trimming took 8 bases from V and 2 from J; bases not matched to a gene: 12. The CDR3 DNA is TGTGCCAGCTCGGCACCCCCGGGACAGGGGCCCTACGAGCAGTACTTC. Translation: CASSAPPGQGPYEQYF.

This chain links TRBV7-9 with TRBJ1-5; TRBD1 matches 11 bases. The V and J ends lost 5 bases and 5 bases, in that order; junction bases with no gene match: 8. The CDR3 loop spans 16 amino acids. Germline CDR1 is SEHNR and CDR2 is FQNEAQ (reference sequence). CDR3 sequence (DNA): TGTGCCAGCAGCCTGGGGACAGGGGGGATTCATCAGCCCCAGCATTTT. It encodes CASSLGTGGIHQPQHF. The whole variable domain, filled in from reference TRBV7-9 and TRBJ1-5, reads DTGVSQNPRHKITKRGQNVTFRCDPISEHNRLYWYRQTLGQGPEFLTYFQNEAQLEKSRLLSDRFSAERPKGSFSTLEIQRTEQGDSAMYLCASSLGTGGIHQPQHFGDGTRLSIL.